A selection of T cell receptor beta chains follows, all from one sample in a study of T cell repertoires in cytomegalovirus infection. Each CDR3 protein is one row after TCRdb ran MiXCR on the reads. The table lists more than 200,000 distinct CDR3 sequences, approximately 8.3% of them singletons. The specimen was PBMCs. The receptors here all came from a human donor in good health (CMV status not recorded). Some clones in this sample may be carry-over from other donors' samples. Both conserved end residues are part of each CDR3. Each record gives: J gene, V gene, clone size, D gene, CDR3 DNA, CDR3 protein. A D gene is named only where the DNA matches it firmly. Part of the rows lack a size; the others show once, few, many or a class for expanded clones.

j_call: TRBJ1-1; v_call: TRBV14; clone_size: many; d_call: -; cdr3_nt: TGTGCCAGCAGCCAAACAGGGCCCACTGAAGCTTTCTTT; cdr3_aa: CASSQTGPTEAFF
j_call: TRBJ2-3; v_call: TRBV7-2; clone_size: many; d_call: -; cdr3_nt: TGTGCCAGCAGCCCGGGGCACCCCACAGATACGCAGTATTTT; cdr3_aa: CASSPGHPTDTQYF
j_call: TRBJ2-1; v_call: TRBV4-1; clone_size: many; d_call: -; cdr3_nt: TGCGCCAGCAGCCAAGATTTGACGACTAGAAGGGCCGATGAGCAGTTCTTC; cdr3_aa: CASSQDLTTRRADEQFF
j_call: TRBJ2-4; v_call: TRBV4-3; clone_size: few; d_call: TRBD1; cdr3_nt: TGCGCCAGCAGCCAAGACCTCCGGGACAGGTGGCGGGTAGAAACCCACCTAGCCAAAAACATTCAGTACTTC; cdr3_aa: CASSQDLRDRWRVETHLAKNIQYF
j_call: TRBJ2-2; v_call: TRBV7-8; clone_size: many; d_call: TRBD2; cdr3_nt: TGTGCCAGCAGCTTAAGGACTAGCGGGGTTCGAGGGGGGGAGCTGTTTTTT; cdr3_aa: CASSLRTSGVRGGELFF
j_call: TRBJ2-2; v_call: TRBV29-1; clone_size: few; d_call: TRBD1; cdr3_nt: TGCAGCGTAGGACAGGGTCCCACCGGGGAGCTGTTTTTT; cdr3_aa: CSVGQGPTGELFF
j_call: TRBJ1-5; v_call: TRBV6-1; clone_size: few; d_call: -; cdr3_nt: TGTGCCAGCAGTTATAGGACAGAGATGCCCCAGCATTTT; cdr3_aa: CASSYRTEMPQHF
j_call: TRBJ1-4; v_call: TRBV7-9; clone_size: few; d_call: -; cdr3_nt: TGTGCCAGCAGCTTCGAGTGGGATGAAAAACTGTTTTTT; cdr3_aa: CASSFEWDEKLFF
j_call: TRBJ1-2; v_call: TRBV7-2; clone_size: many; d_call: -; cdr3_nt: TGTGCCAGCAGCTTTGGGGAGATCTACACCTTC; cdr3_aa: CASSFGEIYTF
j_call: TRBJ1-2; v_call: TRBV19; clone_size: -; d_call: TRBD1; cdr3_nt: TGTGCCAGTACAGAACCCAGGGGGCTCGGCTATGGCTACACCTTC; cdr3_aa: CASTEPRGLGYGYTF
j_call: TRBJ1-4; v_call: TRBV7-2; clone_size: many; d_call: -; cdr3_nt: TGTGCCAGCAGCTTACGTGGCAGAACTAATGAAAAACTGTTTTTT; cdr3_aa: CASSLRGRTNEKLFF
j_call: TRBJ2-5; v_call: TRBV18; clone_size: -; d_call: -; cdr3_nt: TGTGCCAGCTCACTTGGGCGTGCTAAAGAGACCCAGTACTTC; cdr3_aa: CASSLGRAKETQYF
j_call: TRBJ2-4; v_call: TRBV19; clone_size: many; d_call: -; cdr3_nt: TGTGCCAGTAGTAACTTAGTGGGAGATCAGTACTTC; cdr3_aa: CASSNLVGDQYF
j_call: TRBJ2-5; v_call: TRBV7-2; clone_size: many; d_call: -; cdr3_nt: TGTGCCAGCAGCCCACGCAGAGGGGTCTTAGAGACCCAGTACTTC; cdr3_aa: CASSPRRGVLETQYF
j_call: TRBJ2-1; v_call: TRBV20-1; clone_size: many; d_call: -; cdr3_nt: TGCAGTGCTTACTCCAACGCCTACAATGAGCAGTTCTTC; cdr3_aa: CSAYSNAYNEQFF
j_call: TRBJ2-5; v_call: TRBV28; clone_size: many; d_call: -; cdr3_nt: TGTGCCAGCAGTTTAGGGGGCGTCGAGACCCAGTACTTC; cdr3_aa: CASSLGGVETQYF
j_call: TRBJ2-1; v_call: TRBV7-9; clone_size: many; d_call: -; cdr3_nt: TGTGCCAGCAGATTTGATCTAGTCGATGAGCAGTTCTTC; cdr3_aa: CASRFDLVDEQFF
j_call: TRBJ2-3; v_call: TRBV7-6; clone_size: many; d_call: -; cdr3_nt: TGTGCCAGCAGCTTAGCGGTGGAGGGACTCACTAGCACAGATACGCAGTATTTT; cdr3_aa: CASSLAVEGLTSTDTQYF
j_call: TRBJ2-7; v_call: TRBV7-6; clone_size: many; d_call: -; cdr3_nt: TGTGCCAGCAGCTCCCGACAAGGATTCGTCCACGAGCAGTACTTC; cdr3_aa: CASSSRQGFVHEQYF
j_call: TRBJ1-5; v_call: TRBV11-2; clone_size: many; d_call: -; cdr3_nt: TGTGCCAGCAGCTCTACAGGGTTAGGCAATCAGCCCCAGCATTTT; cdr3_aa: CASSSTGLGNQPQHF
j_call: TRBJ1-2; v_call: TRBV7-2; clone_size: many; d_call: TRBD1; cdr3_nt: TGTGCCAGCAGCTTAGTATCGCGGCAGGGGGCTGGCTACACCTTC; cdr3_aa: CASSLVSRQGAGYTF
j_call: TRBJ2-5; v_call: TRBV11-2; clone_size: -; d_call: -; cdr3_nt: TGTGCCAGCAGCGTGGATGGCCTAGCCGCTACCCCCGGGACCCAGTACTTC; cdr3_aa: CASSVDGLAATPGTQYF
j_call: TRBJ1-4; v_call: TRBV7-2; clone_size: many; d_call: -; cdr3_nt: TGTGCCAGCAGCTTAGCCGTGACGGGTAGGGAAAAACTGTTTTTT; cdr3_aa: CASSLAVTGREKLFF
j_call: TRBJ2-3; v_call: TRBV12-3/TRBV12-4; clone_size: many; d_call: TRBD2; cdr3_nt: TGTGCCAGCAGTTTGAGACTAGCGGGAGCTGGAGATACGCAGTATTTT; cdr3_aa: CASSLRLAGAGDTQYF
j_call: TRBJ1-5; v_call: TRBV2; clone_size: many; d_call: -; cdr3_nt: TGTGCCAGCATGCTAAGCAATCAGCCCCAGCATTTT; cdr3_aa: CASMLSNQPQHF
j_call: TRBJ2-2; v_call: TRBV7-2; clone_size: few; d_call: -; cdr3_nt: TGTGCCAGCACCCAAGGCAGCAACACCGGGGAGCTGTTTTTT; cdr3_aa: CASTQGSNTGELFF
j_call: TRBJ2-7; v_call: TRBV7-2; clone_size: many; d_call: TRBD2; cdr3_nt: TGTGCCAGCAGCCCCCCGGGACTAGCTATTGGGAACGAGCAGTACTTC; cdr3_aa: CASSPPGLAIGNEQYF
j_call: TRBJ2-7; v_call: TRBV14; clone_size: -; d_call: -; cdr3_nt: TGTGCCAGCAGCCGCATGAATTACGAGCAGTACTTC; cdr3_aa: CASSRMNYEQYF
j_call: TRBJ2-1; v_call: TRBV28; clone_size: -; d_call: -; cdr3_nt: TGTGCCACCGAGATCCGGGACTCCAAGGGGGCAATTATTGAGCAGTTCTTC; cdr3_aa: CATEIRDSKGAIIEQFF
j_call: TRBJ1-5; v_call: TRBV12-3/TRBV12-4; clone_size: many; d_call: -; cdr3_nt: TGTGCCAGCAGTTTATCGGGTGAGGGCAATCAGCCCCAGCATTTT; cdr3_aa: CASSLSGEGNQPQHF
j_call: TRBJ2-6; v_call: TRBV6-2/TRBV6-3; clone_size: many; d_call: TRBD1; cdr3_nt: TGTGCCAGCAGGCCCTCAGGGGGCTCTGGGGCCAACGTCCTGACTTTC; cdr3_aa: CASRPSGGSGANVLTF
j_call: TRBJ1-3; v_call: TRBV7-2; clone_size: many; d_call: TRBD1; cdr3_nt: TGTGCCAGCAGCCTTGCCGGGACAGCCTCTGGAAACACCATATATTTT; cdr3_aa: CASSLAGTASGNTIYF